This section outlines one TCR beta chain sequence together with its context. This sample is part of a study of shared clonotypes between healthy human individuals. As for the study in general: Plates per donor: three CD4 naive, three CD4 memory, two CD8 naive, one CD8 memory.

Here immunoSEQ multiplex PCR was the method, and the copy in TCRdb shows in-frame clones only, minus some. The sample includes about a million clones, 60% to 80% of them seen just once. This CDR3 has 14 amino acids. Germline lookup yields CDR1 SEHNR and CDR2 FQNEAQ (reference sequence). V was pared by 3 bases and J by 10 bases, with 9 bases of the junction left unmatched. The sequencing input was memory CD4+ T cells from PBMCs. The subset denotes: CD45RA-negative fraction. The source is a man aged 18-30 years in good health. Some clones in this sample may be carry-over from other donors' samples. The chain has TRBV7-9 and TRBJ2-1; 7 nucleotides match TRBD2. CDR3 nucleotide sequence: TGTGCCAGCAGCTTCTCGACTAGCTCGGGCGAGCAGTTCTTC. Protein sequence: CASSFSTSSGEQFF.